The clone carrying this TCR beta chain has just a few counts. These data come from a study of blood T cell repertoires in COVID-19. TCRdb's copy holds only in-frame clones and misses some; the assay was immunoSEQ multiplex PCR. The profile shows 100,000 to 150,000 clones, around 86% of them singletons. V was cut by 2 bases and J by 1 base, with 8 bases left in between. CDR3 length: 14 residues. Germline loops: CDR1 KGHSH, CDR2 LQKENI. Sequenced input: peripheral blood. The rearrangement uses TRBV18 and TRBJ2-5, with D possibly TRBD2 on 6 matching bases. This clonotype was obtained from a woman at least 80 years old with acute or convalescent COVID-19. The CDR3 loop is CASSPGLFQETQYF. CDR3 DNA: TGTGCCAGCTCACCAGGACTATTCCAAGAGACCCAGTACTTC.